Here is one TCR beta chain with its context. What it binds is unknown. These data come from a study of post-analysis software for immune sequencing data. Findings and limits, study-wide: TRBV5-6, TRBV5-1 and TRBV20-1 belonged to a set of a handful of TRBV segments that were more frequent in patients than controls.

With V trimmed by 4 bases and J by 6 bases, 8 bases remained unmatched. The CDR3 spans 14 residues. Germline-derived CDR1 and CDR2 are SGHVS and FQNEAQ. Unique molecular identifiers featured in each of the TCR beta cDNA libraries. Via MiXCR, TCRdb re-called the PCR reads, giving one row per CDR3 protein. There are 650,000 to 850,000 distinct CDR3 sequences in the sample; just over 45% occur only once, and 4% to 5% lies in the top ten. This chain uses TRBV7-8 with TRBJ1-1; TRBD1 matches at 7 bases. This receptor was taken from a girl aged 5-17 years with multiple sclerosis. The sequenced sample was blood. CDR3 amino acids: CASSSRTGSAEAFF. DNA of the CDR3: TGTGCCAGCAGCTCCCGGACAGGCAGCGCTGAAGCTTTCTTT.